This is a list of T cell receptor beta chains from one sample in a study of monozygotic twins with inflammatory bowel disease. TCRdb reanalyzed the 5' RACE reads, giving one entry per CDR3 protein sequence and no DNA. In all, the sample yields over 110,000 distinct CDR3 sequences. Input material: blood. All receptors come from a human donor with ulcerative colitis or Crohn's disease, or a healthy co-twin of an affected twin (not recorded which). Both conserved end residues are part of each CDR3. The order of the fields is CDR3 protein, V gene, J gene.

CDR3 protein: CASSMGQGFTGELFF
V gene: TRBV19
J gene: TRBJ2-2

CDR3 protein: CASSLAGDPPAGSYGYTF
V gene: TRBV11-1
J gene: TRBJ1-2

CDR3 protein: CASSLQESSYEQYF
V gene: TRBV5-1
J gene: TRBJ2-7

CDR3 protein: CSVEWGSGAPEQYF
V gene: TRBV29-1
J gene: TRBJ2-7

CDR3 protein: CASSTLPEQGVFFDEQFF
V gene: TRBV6-1
J gene: TRBJ2-1

CDR3 protein: CASSYSPIRSFSSYEQYF
V gene: TRBV6-2/TRBV6-3
J gene: TRBJ2-7

CDR3 protein: CSAERTGSGNTIYF
V gene: TRBV20-1
J gene: TRBJ1-3

CDR3 protein: CASSLNIPGGTQYF
V gene: TRBV7-8
J gene: TRBJ2-5

CDR3 protein: CASSQDPLTHNTGELFF
V gene: TRBV4-3
J gene: TRBJ2-2

CDR3 protein: CASIPGLVTYEQYF
V gene: TRBV9
J gene: TRBJ2-7

CDR3 protein: CASSLAGGQINSPLHF
V gene: TRBV5-6
J gene: TRBJ1-6

CDR3 protein: CASSLARSSYEQYF
V gene: TRBV7-2
J gene: TRBJ2-7

CDR3 protein: CASRQGQGAADTQYF
V gene: TRBV7-2
J gene: TRBJ2-3

CDR3 protein: CASIPDSTSGEQFF
V gene: TRBV5-1
J gene: TRBJ2-1

CDR3 protein: CSARRLRGGTEAFF
V gene: TRBV20-1
J gene: TRBJ1-1

CDR3 protein: CSARVGGSGANVLTF
V gene: TRBV20-1
J gene: TRBJ2-6

CDR3 protein: CSARVSPIQETQYF
V gene: TRBV20-1
J gene: TRBJ2-5

CDR3 protein: CASSYAGPNQPQHF
V gene: TRBV6-2/TRBV6-3
J gene: TRBJ1-5

CDR3 protein: CASTPPGVRETQYF
V gene: TRBV7-2
J gene: TRBJ2-5

CDR3 protein: CASTLSWFSEAFF
V gene: TRBV12-3/TRBV12-4
J gene: TRBJ1-1

CDR3 protein: CASSPQGLAGHQDTQYF
V gene: TRBV18
J gene: TRBJ2-3

CDR3 protein: CSASTPDTQYF
V gene: TRBV20-1
J gene: TRBJ2-3

CDR3 protein: CASSMSQETQYF
V gene: TRBV18
J gene: TRBJ2-5